One T cell receptor (beta chain) is described in this entry. TCRdb's copy holds only in-frame clones and misses some; the assay was immunoSEQ multiplex PCR. The data show tens of thousands of clones, 89% seen once. Germline assignment: CDR1 SGHVS and CDR2 FQNEAQ. The V end lost 5 bases, the J end lost 0 bases, and 17 bases lay between the germline ends. CDR3 length equals 17 residues. The sample comes from a study of blood T cell repertoires in COVID-19. The wider study: Samples of COVID-19 (acute and convalescent) were obtained from the United States, Italy and Spain.

This receptor was taken from a man between 70 and 80 years old with active or convalescent COVID-19. The sample taken for sequencing was peripheral blood. The chain carries TRBV7-8 and TRBJ1-3; tentatively, D is TRBD1 (5 bases). This chain's CDR3 is CASSTQADRISGNTIYF. CDR3 bases: TGTGCCAGCAGCACACAGGCCGACCGGATCTCTGGAAACACCATATATTTT.